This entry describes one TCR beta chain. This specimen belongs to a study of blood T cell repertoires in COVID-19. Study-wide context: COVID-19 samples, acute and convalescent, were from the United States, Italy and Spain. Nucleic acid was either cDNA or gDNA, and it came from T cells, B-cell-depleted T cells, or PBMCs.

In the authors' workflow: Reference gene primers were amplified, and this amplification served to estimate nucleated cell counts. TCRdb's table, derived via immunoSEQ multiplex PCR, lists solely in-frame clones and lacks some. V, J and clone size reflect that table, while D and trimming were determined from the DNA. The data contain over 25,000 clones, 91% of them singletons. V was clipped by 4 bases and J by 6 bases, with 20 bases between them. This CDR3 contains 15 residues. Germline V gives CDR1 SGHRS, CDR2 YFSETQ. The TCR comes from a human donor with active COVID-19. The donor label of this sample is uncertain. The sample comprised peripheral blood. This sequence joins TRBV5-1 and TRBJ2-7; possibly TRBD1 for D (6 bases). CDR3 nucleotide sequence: TGCGCCAGCAGCCTACTGGACAGATCAACGGGCGAGCAGTACTTC. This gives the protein CASSLLDRSTGEQYF.